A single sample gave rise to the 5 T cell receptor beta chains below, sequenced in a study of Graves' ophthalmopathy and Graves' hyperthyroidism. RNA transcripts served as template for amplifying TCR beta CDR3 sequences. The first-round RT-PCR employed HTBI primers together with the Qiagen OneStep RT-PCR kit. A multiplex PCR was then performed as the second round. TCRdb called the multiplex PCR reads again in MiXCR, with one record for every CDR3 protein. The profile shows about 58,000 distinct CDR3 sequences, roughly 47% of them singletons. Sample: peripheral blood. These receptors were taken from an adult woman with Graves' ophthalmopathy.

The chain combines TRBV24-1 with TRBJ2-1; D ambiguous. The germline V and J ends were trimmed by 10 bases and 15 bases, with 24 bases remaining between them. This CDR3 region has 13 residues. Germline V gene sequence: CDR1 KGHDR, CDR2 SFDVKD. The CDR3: CATQDGSYNGLFF. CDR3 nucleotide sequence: TGTGCCACGCAGGACGGCTCCTACAATGGGCTGTTCTTC.

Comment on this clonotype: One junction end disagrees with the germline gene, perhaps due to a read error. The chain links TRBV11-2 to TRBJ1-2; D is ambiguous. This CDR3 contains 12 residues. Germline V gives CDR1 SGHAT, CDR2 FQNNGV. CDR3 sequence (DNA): TGTGCCAGCAGCTTAGAAGGAGACGGCTACGCCTTC. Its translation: CASSLEGDGYAF.

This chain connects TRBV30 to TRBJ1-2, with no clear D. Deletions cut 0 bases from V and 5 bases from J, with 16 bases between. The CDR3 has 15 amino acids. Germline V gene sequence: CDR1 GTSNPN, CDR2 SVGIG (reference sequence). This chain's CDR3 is CAWSVRRDASYGYTF. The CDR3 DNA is TGTGCCTGGAGTGTAAGGAGGGATGCGAGTTATGGCTACACCTTC.

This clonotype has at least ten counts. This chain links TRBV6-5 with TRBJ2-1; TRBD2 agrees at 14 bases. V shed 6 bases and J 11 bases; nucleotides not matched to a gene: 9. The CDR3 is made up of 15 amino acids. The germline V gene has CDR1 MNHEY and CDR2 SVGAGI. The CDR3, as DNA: TGTGCCAGCAGCCGGGGACTAGCGGGAGAGGGCAAGCAGTTCTTC. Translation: CASSRGLAGEGKQFF.

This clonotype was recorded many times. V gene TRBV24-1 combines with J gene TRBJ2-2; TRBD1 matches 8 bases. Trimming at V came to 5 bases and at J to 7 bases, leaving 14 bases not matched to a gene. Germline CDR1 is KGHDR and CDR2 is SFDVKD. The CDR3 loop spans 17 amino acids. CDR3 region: CATSVPRAGGLDGELFF. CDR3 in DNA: TGTGCCACCAGTGTTCCTCGGGCAGGGGGCCTGGACGGGGAGCTGTTTTTT.